This is a list of T cell receptor beta chains from one sample in a study of blood T cell repertoires in COVID-19. Here immunoSEQ multiplex PCR was the method, and the copy in TCRdb shows in-frame clones only, minus some. The sample shows 40,000 or so clones, roughly 85% of them seen only once. The sample was peripheral blood. Source of these receptors: a woman in her 70s in a cohort sampled during active COVID-19. Both conserved end residues are part of each CDR3. D genes are given only for firm matches. Clone size, where shown, is once, few, many, or a class for clones that have expanded.

V gene	clone size	CDR3 length	D gene	J gene	CDR3 DNA	CDR3 protein
TRBV7-2	-	18	-	TRBJ2-2	TGTGCCAGCAGCTTAGCGCCGACTATTCCCTACGACACCGGGGAGCTGTTTTTT	CASSLAPTIPYDTGELFF
TRBV9	-	15	-	TRBJ2-7	TGTGCCAGCAGCGTAGGGGCGGGGAGCTCCTACGAGCAGTACTTC	CASSVGAGSSYEQYF
TRBV3-1/TRBV3-2	-	16	TRBD1	TRBJ1-5	TGTGCCAGCAGCCAATCAGGGGGTAGGGGCAATCAGCCCCAGCATTTT	CASSQSGGRGNQPQHF
TRBV11-2	-	15	TRBD2	TRBJ2-5	TGTGCCAGCAGCATTCCGGGACTAGCGCGAGAGACCCAGTACTTC	CASSIPGLARETQYF
TRBV2	-	14	TRBD1	TRBJ2-5	TGTGCCAGCAGTCTCGACAGGGCTCAGGAGACCCAGTACTTC	CASSLDRAQETQYF
TRBV15	once	15	-	TRBJ1-1	TGTGCCACCAGCAGAGCCCTTGGCGGGAACACTGAAGCTTTCTTT	CATSRALGGNTEAFF
TRBV6-2/TRBV6-3	-	15	-	TRBJ2-1	TGTGCCAGCAACCCCGGGAGTCCTCCTAGCAATGAGCAGTTCTTC	CASNPGSPPSNEQFF
TRBV29-1	-	17	TRBD2	TRBJ2-3	TGCAGCGTTGAAGGGGTATTAGCGGGAGGGGGGACAGATACGCAGTATTTT	CSVEGVLAGGGTDTQYF
TRBV11-3	-	11	-	TRBJ2-1	TGTGCCAGCAGCCAGTACAATGAGCAGTTCTTC	CASSQYNEQFF
TRBV3-1/TRBV3-2	-	13	-	TRBJ1-2	TGTGCCAGCAGCCAAGCCCGGTCCTATGGCTACACCTTC	CASSQARSYGYTF
TRBV7-8	few	17	TRBD1	TRBJ1-1	TGTGCCAGCAGCTTAAGGGAGAACAGGGGGCTTACCACTGAAGCTTTCTTT	CASSLRENRGLTTEAFF
TRBV4-2	-	17	TRBD1	TRBJ1-2	TGTGCCAGCAGCCAAGAGGGACAGGGTCTTTTTCGGTATGGCTACACCTTC	CASSQEGQGLFRYGYTF
TRBV30	-	12	-	TRBJ2-7	TGTGCCTGGGGTACAGATTTCTACGAGCAGTACTTC	CAWGTDFYEQYF
TRBV7-9	-	14	-	TRBJ2-2	TGTGCCAGCATCATTACAGGTTCCACCGGGGAGCTGTTTTTT	CASIITGSTGELFF
TRBV5-1	once	14	-	TRBJ2-7	TGCGCCAGCAGCTTGGAGAGAGGGGGGGACGAGCAGTACTTC	CASSLERGGDEQYF
TRBV28	-	18	TRBD1	TRBJ2-7	TGTGCCAGCAGTGCCAGGGGGACGATTCGCTTGGGGACCTACGAGCAGTACTTC	CASSARGTIRLGTYEQYF
TRBV4-1	-	15	-	TRBJ1-2	TGCGCCAGCAGCCAAAGGCCAGGGGAAGGCTATGGCTACACCTTC	CASSQRPGEGYGYTF
TRBV18	-	16	TRBD1	TRBJ1-1	TGTGCCAGCTCACCGGGGGACAGGGGGCCGCAAACTGAAGCTTTCTTT	CASSPGDRGPQTEAFF
TRBV3-1/TRBV3-2	-	12	-	TRBJ2-7	TGTGCCAGCAGCCAAGTTATAGACGAGCAGTACTTC	CASSQVIDEQYF
TRBV7-9	few	16	-	TRBJ1-6	TGTGCCAGCAGCTTACGGATAGCAGGGGAGTCGTCACCCCTCCACTTT	CASSLRIAGESSPLHF
TRBV19	-	14	TRBD1	TRBJ1-2	TGTGCCAGTAGTATCGGGGACAGGGGAGGCGGCTACACCTTC	CASSIGDRGGGYTF
TRBV7-2	-	16	-	TRBJ2-3	TGTGCCAGCAGCTTAGGGTTAGCAGGGAGCACAGATACGCAGTATTTT	CASSLGLAGSTDTQYF
TRBV9	-	14	TRBD2	TRBJ2-7	TGTGCCAGCAGCAAGGGACTAGCGCCCCAAGGGCAGTACTTC	CASSKGLAPQGQYF
TRBV19	-	15	-	TRBJ2-5	TGCGCCAGTAGGACTACCGGGACAGCCCAAGAGACCCAGTACTTC	CASRTTGTAQETQYF
TRBV10-3	-	14	-	TRBJ1-1	TGTGCCATCAGTGAGTCGACGGGAAACACTGAAGCTTTCTTT	CAISESTGNTEAFF
TRBV9	-	15	-	TRBJ1-4	TGTGCCAGCAGCGTTTTAGTTGGTGATAATGAAAAACTGTTTTTT	CASSVLVGDNEKLFF
TRBV19	many	13	-	TRBJ2-2	TGTGCCAGTAATATTCCCCCGACCGGGGAGCTGTTTTTT	CASNIPPTGELFF
TRBV28	-	15	TRBD1	TRBJ1-1	TGTGCCAGCAGTTCCACCGGGACAGCTAACACTGAAGCTTTCTTT	CASSSTGTANTEAFF
TRBV7-9	once	15	-	TRBJ2-7	TGTGCCAGCAGCTTAGGGGGGCCCTCAACCTACGAGCAGTACTTC	CASSLGGPSTYEQYF
TRBV28	-	13	TRBD1	TRBJ1-2	TGTGCCAGCAGTTCCGGGACAGGGGAAGGCTACACCTTC	CASSSGTGEGYTF
TRBV10-3	-	14	TRBD1	TRBJ1-5	TGTGCCATCAGTAGGACAGGGGACAATCAGCCCCAGCATTTT	CAISRTGDNQPQHF
TRBV5-1	-	12	-	TRBJ1-4	TGCGCCAGCAGCCCGATCGAGGGAAAACTGTTTTTT	CASSPIEGKLFF
TRBV2	-	18	TRBD1	TRBJ1-2	TGTGCCAGCAGTGAAGCGCTTATCGCCGGCAGGGGGCTCTATGGCTACACCTTC	CASSEALIAGRGLYGYTF
TRBV9	-	15	-	TRBJ1-3	TGTGCCAGCAGCGTAGAATCGGGTTTTGGAAACACCATATATTTT	CASSVESGFGNTIYF
TRBV6-5	-	11	-	TRBJ2-3	TGTGCCAGCACCAGGTCAGATACGCAGTATTTT	CASTRSDTQYF
TRBV9	once	18	TRBD2	TRBJ2-3	TGTGCCAGCAGCCCGGGACTAGCGGGAGGGGTTGTGACAGATACGCAGTATTTT	CASSPGLAGGVVTDTQYF
TRBV4-2	-	16	-	TRBJ2-1	TGTGCCAGCAGCCAAGATAGCCCTCCCTCCTACAATGAGCAGTTCTTC	CASSQDSPPSYNEQFF
TRBV28	-	13	-	TRBJ1-1	TGTGCCAGCAGAGAAGGGGTTGGCACTGAAGCTTTCTTT	CASREGVGTEAFF
TRBV28	-	15	-	TRBJ2-7	TGTGCCAGCAGTTCGGGGATTAAGGAACCCTACGAGCAGTACTTC	CASSSGIKEPYEQYF
TRBV5-5	-	14	-	TRBJ2-7	TGTGCCAGCAGCCTAAGCGGGTGGGGCTACGAGCAGTACTTC	CASSLSGWGYEQYF
TRBV4-3	-	16	-	TRBJ2-3	TGCGCCAGCAGCCAAGAGACCAGGGCCGGCGCAGATACGCAGTATTTT	CASSQETRAGADTQYF
TRBV19	-	16	-	TRBJ1-5	TGTGCCAGTAGTATAGGAACTACGTCTTTCAATCAGCCCCAGCATTTT	CASSIGTTSFNQPQHF
TRBV5-1	-	15	TRBD2	TRBJ2-1	TGCGCCAGCAGCTTGAACTCGGGAGGGCCGGGGGAGCAGTTCTTC	CASSLNSGGPGEQFF
TRBV4-1	once	15	TRBD1	TRBJ2-2	TGCGCCAGCAGCCCCCGGGACAGAAGTACCGGGGAGCTGTTTTTT	CASSPRDRSTGELFF
TRBV16	few	14	-	TRBJ1-2	TGTGCCAGCAGCCTAACAGGTCCGGGGGGAGGCTACACCTTC	CASSLTGPGGGYTF
TRBV9	-	14	TRBD1	TRBJ2-7	TGTGCCAGCAGCGAGGGGACAGGGTCCTACGAGCAGTACTTC	CASSEGTGSYEQYF
TRBV7-6	-	15	TRBD1	TRBJ2-1	TGTGCCAGCAGCCGGGGACAGGGGGGATACAATGAGCAGTTCTTC	CASSRGQGGYNEQFF
TRBV10-3	-	15	-	TRBJ2-7	TGTGCCATCAGTGAGTCGGTACGACAGTCCTACGAGCAGTACTTC	CAISESVRQSYEQYF
TRBV11-2	-	16	TRBD2	TRBJ2-3	TGTGCCAGCAGCTTAGGAGGGCGGACGGGGGGAGATACGCAGTATTTT	CASSLGGRTGGDTQYF
TRBV4-3	-	16	TRBD2	TRBJ2-7	TGCGCCAGCAGCCAAGGACCGGGACTAGGCTCCTACGAGCAGTACTTC	CASSQGPGLGSYEQYF
TRBV30	-	15	-	TRBJ2-3	TGTGCTGTAACCCCACCAGGAAGTCTCGCAGATACGCAGTATTTT	CAVTPPGSLADTQYF
TRBV9	-	17	TRBD2	TRBJ2-2	TGTGCCAGCAGCCCGAGGGAACTAGCGGGGGCCACCGGGGAGCTGTTTTTT	CASSPRELAGATGELFF
TRBV18	-	13	-	TRBJ2-2	TGTGCCAGCTCACCTGATTCGGCCGGGGAGCTGTTTTTT	CASSPDSAGELFF
TRBV5-5	-	13	-	TRBJ2-7	TGTGCCAGCAGCATCGGGTCTCTCCACGAGCAGTACTTC	CASSIGSLHEQYF
TRBV7-2	-	16	-	TRBJ2-2	TGTGCCAGCAGCCCTCGCGGGGTCCCTGGAACCGGGGAGCTGTTTTTT	CASSPRGVPGTGELFF